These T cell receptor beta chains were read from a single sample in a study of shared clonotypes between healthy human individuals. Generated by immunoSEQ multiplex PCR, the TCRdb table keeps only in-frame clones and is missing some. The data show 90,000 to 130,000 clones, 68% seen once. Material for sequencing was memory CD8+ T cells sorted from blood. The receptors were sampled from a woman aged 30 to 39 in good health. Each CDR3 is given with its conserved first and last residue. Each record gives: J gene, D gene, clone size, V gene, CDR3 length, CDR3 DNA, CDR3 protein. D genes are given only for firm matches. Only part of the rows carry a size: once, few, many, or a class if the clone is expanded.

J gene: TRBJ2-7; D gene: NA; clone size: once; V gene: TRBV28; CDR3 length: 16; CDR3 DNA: TGTGCCAGCAGTTCCGTCGGGCAGCAAGACAACTACGAGCAGTACTTC; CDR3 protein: CASSSVGQQDNYEQYF
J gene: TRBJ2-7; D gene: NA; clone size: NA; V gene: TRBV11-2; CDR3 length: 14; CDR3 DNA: TGTGCCAGCAGCCCTACAGGGAACGCCTACGAGCAGTACTTC; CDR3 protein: CASSPTGNAYEQYF
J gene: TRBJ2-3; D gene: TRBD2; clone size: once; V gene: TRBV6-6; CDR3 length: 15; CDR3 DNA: TGTGCCACTCAGGGGCTAGCGGGCGGCACAGATACGCAGTATTTT; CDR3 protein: CATQGLAGGTDTQYF
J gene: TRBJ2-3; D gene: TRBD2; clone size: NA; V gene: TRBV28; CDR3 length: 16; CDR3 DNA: TGTGCCAGCAGTTCGGGAGGGCCGGGTGGAACAGATACGCAGTATTTT; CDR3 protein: CASSSGGPGGTDTQYF
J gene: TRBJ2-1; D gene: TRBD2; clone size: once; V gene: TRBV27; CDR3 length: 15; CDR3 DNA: TGTGCCAGCAGTTCCCGACTAGCGGGAGAGGGTGAGCAGTTCTTC; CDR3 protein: CASSSRLAGEGEQFF
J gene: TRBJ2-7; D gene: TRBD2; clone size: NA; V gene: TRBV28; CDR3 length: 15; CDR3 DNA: TGTGCCAGCAGTTTTAGGACTAGCGGAGTCTACGAGCAGTACTTC; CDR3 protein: CASSFRTSGVYEQYF
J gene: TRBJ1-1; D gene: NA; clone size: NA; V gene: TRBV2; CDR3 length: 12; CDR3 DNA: TGTGCCGGCCGAGGGGGGTGGACTGAAGCTTTCTTT; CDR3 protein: CAGRGGWTEAFF
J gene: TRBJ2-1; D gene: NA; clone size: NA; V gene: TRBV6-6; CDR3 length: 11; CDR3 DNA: TGTGCCAGCAGAAGTCTGAATGAGCAGTTCTTC; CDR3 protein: CASRSLNEQFF
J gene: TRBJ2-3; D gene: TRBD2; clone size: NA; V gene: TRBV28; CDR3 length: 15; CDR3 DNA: TGTGCCAGCAGTCCTACGGGAGGGCGCCCAGATACGCAGTATTTT; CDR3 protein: CASSPTGGRPDTQYF
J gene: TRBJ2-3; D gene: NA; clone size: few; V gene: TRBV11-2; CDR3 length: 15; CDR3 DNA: TGTGCCAGCAGCTTATTGGGAACTAGCACAGATACGCAGTATTTT; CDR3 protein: CASSLLGTSTDTQYF
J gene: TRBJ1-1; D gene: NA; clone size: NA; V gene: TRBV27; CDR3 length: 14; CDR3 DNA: TGTGCCAGCATGACGACAACAGGGATCACTGAAGCTTTCTTT; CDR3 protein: CASMTTTGITEAFF
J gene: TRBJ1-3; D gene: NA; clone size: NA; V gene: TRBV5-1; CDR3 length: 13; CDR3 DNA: TGCGCCAGCAGCTTTGCGGGGGAAAACACCATATATTTT; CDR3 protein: CASSFAGENTIYF
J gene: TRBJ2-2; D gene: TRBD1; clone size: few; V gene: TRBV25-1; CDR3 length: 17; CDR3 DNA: TGTGCCAGCAGTGAATGGGGGACAGGGGATTTCAAGGGGGAGCTGTTTTTT; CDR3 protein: CASSEWGTGDFKGELFF
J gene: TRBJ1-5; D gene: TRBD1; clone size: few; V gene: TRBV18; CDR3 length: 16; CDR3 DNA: TGTGCCAGCTCACCGACAGGGGGAGGAATGTTGGAGCCCCAGCATTTT; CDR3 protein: CASSPTGGGMLEPQHF
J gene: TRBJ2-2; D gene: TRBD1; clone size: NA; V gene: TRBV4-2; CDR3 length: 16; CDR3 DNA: TGTGCCAGCAGCCACGGACAGGGACGTACCCTCCGGGAGCTGTTTTTT; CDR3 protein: CASSHGQGRTLRELFF
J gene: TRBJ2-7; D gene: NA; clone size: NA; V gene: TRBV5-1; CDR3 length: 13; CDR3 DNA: TGCGCCAGCAGACCCGGACTCCTCCACGAGCAGTACTTC; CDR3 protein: CASRPGLLHEQYF
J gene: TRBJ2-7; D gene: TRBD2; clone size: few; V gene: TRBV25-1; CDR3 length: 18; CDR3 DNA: TGTGCCAGCAGTGATGGGAGCGGGGGCGGGGTCCCCCACTACGAGCAGTACTTC; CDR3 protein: CASSDGSGGGVPHYEQYF
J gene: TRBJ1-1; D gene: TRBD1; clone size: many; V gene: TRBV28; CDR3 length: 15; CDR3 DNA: TGTGCCAGCAGTTTATACAGGGGGCAGGGCACTGAAGCTTTCTTT; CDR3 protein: CASSLYRGQGTEAFF
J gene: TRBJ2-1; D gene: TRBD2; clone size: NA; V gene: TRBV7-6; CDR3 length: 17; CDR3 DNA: TGTGCCAGCAGCTTAGTGTGGCGGGGGAGCTCCTACAATGAGCAGTTCTTC; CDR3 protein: CASSLVWRGSSYNEQFF
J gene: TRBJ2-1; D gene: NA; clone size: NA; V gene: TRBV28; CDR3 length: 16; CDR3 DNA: TGTGCCAGCCAACCTGACCTAGTAGTCCTCTACAATGAGCAGTTCTTC; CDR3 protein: CASQPDLVVLYNEQFF
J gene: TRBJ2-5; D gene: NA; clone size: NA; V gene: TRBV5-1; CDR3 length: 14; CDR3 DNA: TGCGCCAGCAGCTCCGGGACGGCTCAAGAGACCCAGTACTTC; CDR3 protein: CASSSGTAQETQYF
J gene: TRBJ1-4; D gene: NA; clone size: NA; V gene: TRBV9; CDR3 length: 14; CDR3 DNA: TGTGCCAGCAGCGTTTCAGGTACAAATGAAAAACTGTTTTTT; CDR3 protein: CASSVSGTNEKLFF
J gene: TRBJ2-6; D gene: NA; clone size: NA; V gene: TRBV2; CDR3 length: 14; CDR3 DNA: TGTGCCAGCACCCGAATGTCCGGGGCCAACGTCCTGACTTTC; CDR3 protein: CASTRMSGANVLTF
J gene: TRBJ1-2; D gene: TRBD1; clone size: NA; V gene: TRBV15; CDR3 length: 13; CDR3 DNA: TGTGCCACCAGCAGATACAGGGGGAATGGCTACACCTTC; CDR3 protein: CATSRYRGNGYTF
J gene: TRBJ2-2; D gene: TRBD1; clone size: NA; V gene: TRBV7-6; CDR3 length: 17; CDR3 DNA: TGTGCCAGCAGCTCAGGACAGGACCTGGGATATCTCGGGGAGCTGTTTTTT; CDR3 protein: CASSSGQDLGYLGELFF
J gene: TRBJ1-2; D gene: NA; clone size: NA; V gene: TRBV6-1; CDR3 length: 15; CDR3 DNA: TGTGCCAGCAGTGAAGCGGTCAGCGAAGGGTATGGCTACACCTTC; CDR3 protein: CASSEAVSEGYGYTF
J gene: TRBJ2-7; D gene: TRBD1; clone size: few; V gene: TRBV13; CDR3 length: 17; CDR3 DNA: TGTGCCAGCAGCTTAGAGGGGGAGACAGGGCGTCAGTACGAGCAGTACTTC; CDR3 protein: CASSLEGETGRQYEQYF
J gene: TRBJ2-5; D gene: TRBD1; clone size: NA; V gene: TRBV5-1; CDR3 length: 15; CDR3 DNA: TGCGCCAGCAGCTGGGCGACGGACAGGGCGAAGACCCAGTACTTC; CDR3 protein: CASSWATDRAKTQYF
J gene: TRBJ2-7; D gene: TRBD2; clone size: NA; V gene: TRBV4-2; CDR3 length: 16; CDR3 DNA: TGTGCCAGCAGCCAGATGGCGGGAGGGAGCTCCTACGAGCAGTACTTC; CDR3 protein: CASSQMAGGSSYEQYF
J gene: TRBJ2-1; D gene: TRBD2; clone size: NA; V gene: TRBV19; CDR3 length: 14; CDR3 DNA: TGTGCCACTAGCGGGAGGGCCTTAGGGAATGAGCAGTTCTTC; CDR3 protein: CATSGRALGNEQFF
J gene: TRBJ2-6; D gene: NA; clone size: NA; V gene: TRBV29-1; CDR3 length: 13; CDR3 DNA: TGCAGCGGAACAAGCTCTGGGGCCAACGTCCTGACTTTC; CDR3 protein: CSGTSSGANVLTF
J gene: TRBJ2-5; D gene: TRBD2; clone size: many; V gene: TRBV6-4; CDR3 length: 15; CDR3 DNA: TGTGCCAGCAGTGCGACTAGCGGGAGTTCAGAGACCCAGTACTTC; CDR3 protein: CASSATSGSSETQYF
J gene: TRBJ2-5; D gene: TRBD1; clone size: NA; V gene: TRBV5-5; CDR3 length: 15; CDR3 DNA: TGTGCCAGCAGCCCGAACCGACAGGGGATAGAGACCCAGTACTTC; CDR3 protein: CASSPNRQGIETQYF
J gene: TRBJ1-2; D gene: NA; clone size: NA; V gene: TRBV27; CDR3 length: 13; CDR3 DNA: TGTGCCAGCAGTCGAGTATCAGGGAACGGCTACACCTTC; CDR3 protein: CASSRVSGNGYTF
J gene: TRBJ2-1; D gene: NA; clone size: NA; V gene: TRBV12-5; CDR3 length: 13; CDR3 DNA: TGTGCTAGTGGTTTGAACCAATACAATGAGCAGTTCTTC; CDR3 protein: CASGLNQYNEQFF
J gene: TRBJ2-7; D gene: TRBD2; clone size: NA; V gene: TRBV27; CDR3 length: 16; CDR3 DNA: TGTGCCAGCAGTCCCTCCACTAGCGGGAGGGCCTACGAGCAGTACTTC; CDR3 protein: CASSPSTSGRAYEQYF
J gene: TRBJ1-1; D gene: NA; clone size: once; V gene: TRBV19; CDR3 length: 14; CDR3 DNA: TGTGCCAGTAGATCACTAACAGTTTTTACTGAAGCTTTCTTT; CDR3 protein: CASRSLTVFTEAFF
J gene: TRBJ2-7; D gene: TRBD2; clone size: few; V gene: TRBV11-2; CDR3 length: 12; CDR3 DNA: TGTGCCAGCACCGCGGGAGGCTACGAGCAGTACTTC; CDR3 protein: CASTAGGYEQYF
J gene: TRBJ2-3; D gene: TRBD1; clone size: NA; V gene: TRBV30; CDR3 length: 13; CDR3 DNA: TGTGCCTGGGAGGGACAGAACACAGATACGCAGTATTTT; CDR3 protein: CAWEGQNTDTQYF
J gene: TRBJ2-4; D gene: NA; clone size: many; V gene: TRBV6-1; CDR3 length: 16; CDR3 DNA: TGTGCCAGCAGTGAAGCAACTACAGGGGCCAAAAACATTCAGTACTTC; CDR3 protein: CASSEATTGAKNIQYF
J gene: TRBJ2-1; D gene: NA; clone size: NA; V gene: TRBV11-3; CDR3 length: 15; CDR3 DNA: TGTGCCAGCAGCTTGGGGGGCGTATCCTACAATGAGCAGTTCTTC; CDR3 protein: CASSLGGVSYNEQFF
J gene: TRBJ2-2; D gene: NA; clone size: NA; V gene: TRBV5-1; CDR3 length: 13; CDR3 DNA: TGCGCCAGCAGCTTGCAGAGACCGGAAGAGCTGTTTTTT; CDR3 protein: CASSLQRPEELFF